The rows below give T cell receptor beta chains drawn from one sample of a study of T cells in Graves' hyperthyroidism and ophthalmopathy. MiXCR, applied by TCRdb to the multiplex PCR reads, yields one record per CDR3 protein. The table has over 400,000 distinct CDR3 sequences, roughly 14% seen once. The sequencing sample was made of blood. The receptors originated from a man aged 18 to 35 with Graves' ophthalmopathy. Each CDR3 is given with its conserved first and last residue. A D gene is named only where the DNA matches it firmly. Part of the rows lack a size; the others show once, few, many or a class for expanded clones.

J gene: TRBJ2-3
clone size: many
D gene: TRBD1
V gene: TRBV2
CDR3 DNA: TGTGCCAGCAGGGACAGGGGGAAGAGCACAGATACGCAGTATTTT
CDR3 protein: CASRDRGKSTDTQYF

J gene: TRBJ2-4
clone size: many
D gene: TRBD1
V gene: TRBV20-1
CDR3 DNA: TGCAGTGCTAGACACGGGACAGGGGGCGAGGACATTCAGTACTTC
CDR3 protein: CSARHGTGGEDIQYF

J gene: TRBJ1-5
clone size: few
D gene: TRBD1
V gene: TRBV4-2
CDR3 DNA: TGTGCCAGCAGCCCGGGACAGGCTTGGGAGCCCCAGCATTTT
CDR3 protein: CASSPGQAWEPQHF

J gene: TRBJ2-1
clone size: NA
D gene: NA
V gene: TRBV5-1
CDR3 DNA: TGCGCCAGCAGCTTGGAGGAGTTCCATGAGCAGTTCTTC
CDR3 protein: CASSLEEFHEQFF

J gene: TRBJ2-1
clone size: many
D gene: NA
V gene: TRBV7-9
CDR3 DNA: TGTGCCAGCAGCGGAGCCGGTAGGCAACTTCTAGACAATGAGCAGTTCTTC
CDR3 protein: CASSGAGRQLLDNEQFF

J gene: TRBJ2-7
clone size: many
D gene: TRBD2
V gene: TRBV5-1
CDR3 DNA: TGCGCCAGCAGCTTAGATAGCGGGTCCGGCGAGCAGTACTTC
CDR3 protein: CASSLDSGSGEQYF

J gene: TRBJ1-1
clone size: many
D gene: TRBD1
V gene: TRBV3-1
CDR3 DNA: TGTGCCAGCAGCCAAGTACGCAGGGGGCTCACTGAAGCTTTCTTT
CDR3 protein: CASSQVRRGLTEAFF

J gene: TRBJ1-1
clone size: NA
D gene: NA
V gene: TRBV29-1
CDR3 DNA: TGCAGCGTTGTCGACACGGCGAATAATGAAGCTTTCTTT
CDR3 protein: CSVVDTANNEAFF

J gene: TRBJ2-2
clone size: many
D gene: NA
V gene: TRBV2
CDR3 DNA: TGTGCCAGCACCCAGCTGAACACCGGGGAGCTGTTTTTT
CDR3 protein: CASTQLNTGELFF

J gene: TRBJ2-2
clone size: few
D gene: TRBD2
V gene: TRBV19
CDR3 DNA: TGTGCCAGTAGTATAGCCGGCGGGAGGGGCACCGGGGAGCTGTTTTTT
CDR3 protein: CASSIAGGRGTGELFF

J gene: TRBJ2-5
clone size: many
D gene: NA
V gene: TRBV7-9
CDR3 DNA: TGTGCCAGCAGCCCAGCGAGATGGGTCCAAGAGACCCAGTACTTC
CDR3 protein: CASSPARWVQETQYF

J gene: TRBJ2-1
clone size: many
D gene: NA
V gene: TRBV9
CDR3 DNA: TGTGCCAGCAGCGCGAGGATAGGGGAGTACGGTTACAATGAGCAGTTCTTC
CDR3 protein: CASSARIGEYGYNEQFF

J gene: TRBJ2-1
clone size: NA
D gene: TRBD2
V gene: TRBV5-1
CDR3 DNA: TGCGCCAGCAGCTCCCTACCTAGCGGGGGGGACAATGAGCAGTTCTTC
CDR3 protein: CASSSLPSGGDNEQFF

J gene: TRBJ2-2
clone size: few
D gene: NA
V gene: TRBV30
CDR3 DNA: TGTGCCTGGGGTACAGGGAACACCGGGGAGCTGTTTTTT
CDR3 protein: CAWGTGNTGELFF

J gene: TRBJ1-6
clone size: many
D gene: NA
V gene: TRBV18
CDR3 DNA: TGTGCCAGCTCACCAGACTCAGGGCAGGGCAATTCACCCCTCCACTTT
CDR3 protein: CASSPDSGQGNSPLHF

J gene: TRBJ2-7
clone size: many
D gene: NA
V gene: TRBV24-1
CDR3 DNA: TGTGCCACCAGTGAGACGGGAGAGGCCTACGAGCAGTACTTC
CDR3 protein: CATSETGEAYEQYF

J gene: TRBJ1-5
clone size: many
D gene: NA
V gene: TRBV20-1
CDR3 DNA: TGCAGTGTTGAAAGCAATCAGCCCCAGCATTTT
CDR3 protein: CSVESNQPQHF

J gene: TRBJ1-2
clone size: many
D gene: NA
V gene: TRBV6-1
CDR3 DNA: TGTGCCAGCATTCGACAGACTAGCTACTATGGCTACACCTTC
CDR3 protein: CASIRQTSYYGYTF

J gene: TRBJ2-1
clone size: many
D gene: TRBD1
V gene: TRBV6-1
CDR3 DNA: TGTGCCAGCAGAAAGCTCCGGGACAGTGGGGCAGGGGGTAATGAGCAGTTCTTC
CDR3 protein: CASRKLRDSGAGGNEQFF

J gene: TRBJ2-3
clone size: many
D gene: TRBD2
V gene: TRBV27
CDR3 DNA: TGTGCCAGCAGTTTGCAAGGCGGGGGGCAGTATTTT
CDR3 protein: CASSLQGGGQYF

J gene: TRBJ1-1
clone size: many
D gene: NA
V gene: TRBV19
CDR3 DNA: TGTGCCAGTAGTAATCTCCCATCTTGGGGGAACACTGAAGCTTTCTTT
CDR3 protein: CASSNLPSWGNTEAFF

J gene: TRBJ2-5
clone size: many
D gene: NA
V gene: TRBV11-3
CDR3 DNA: TGTGCCAGCAGCTTAGAAGGGACCCAAGAGACCCAGTACTTC
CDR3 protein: CASSLEGTQETQYF

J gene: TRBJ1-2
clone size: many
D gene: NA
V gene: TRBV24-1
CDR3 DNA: TGTGCCACCAGTGATGGACCATTCTATGGCTACACCTTC
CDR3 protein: CATSDGPFYGYTF

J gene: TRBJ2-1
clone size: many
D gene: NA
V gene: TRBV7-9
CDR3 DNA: TGTGCCAGCAGCTTCTTTAACAATGAGCAGTTCTTC
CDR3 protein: CASSFFNNEQFF

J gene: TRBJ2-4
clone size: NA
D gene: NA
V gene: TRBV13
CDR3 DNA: TGTGCCAGCAGCTTAAGTGACTCAAACATTCAGTACTTC
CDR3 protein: CASSLSDSNIQYF

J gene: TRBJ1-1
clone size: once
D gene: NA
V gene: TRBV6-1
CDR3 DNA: TGTGCCAGCAGTCCCTCCTTAAAGAACACTGAAGCTTTCTTT
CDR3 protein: CASSPSLKNTEAFF

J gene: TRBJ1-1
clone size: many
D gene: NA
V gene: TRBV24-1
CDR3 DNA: TGTGCCACCAGTGAAGGGACTGAGGATGAAGCTTTCTTT
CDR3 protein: CATSEGTEDEAFF